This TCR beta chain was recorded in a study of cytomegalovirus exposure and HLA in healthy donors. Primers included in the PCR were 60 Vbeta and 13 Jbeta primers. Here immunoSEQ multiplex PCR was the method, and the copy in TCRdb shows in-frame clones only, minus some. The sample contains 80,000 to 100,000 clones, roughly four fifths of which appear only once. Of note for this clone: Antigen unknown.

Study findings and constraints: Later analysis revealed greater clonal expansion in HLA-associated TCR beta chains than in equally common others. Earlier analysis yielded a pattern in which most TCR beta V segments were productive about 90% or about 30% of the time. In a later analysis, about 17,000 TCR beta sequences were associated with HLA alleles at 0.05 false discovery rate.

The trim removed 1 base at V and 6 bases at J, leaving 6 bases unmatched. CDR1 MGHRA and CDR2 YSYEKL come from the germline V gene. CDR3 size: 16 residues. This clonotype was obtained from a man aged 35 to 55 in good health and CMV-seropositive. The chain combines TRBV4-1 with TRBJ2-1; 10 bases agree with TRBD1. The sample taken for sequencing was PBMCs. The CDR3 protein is CASSQARDRGLNEQFF. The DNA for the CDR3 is TGCGCCAGCAGCCAAGCCCGGGACAGGGGACTCAATGAGCAGTTCTTC.